This TCR beta chain came from a study of blood T cell repertoires in COVID-19. As for the study in general: Donors in the United States, Italy and Spain gave samples during acute or convalescent COVID-19. T cells, B-cell-depleted T cells, or PBMCs supplied cDNA or gDNA.

Individuals drawn from around 24 US areas were about 18 to 95 years old. This clone came up a few times. CDR3 length equals 13 residues. Germline V CDR1 and CDR2: KGHDR, SFDVKD. The V segment lost 9 bases and the J segment 0 bases; nucleotides outside the gene matches: 1. Authors' processing steps: Amplification of reference gene primers was used by the study to estimate nucleated cell counts. Only in-frame clones appear in the TCRdb table, and some are missing; sequencing was by immunoSEQ multiplex PCR. Clone size and the V and J calls come from that table; the DNA yielded D and trimming. This sample has 150,000 to 200,000 clones, with around 82% found just once.

This sequence was found in a man aged 35 to 55 who had recovered from COVID-19. The V and J genes are TRBV24-1 and TRBJ1-1; 9 nucleotides match TRBD1. Sequenced material: PBMCs or T cells enriched from blood (not recorded which). The CDR3 is CATRQGVNTEAFF. CDR3 bases: TGTGCCACCCGACAGGGGGTGAACACTGAAGCTTTCTTT.